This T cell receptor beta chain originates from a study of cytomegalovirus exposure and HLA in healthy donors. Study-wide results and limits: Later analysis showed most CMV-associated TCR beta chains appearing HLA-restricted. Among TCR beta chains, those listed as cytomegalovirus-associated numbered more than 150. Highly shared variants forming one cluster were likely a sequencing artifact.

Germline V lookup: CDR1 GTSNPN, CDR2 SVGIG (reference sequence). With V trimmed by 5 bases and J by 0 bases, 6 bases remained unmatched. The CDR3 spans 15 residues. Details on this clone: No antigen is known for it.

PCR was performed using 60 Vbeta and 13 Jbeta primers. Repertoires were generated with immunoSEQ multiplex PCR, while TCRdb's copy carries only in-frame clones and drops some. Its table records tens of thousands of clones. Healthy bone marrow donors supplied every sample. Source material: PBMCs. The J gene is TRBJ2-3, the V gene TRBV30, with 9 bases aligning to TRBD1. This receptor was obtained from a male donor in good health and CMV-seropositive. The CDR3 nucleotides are TGTGCCTGGGCCCCGGACAGGGGAAGCACAGATACGCAGTATTTT. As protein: CAWAPDRGSTDTQYF.